The present TCR beta chain was sequenced within a study of blood T cell repertoires in COVID-19. Overall study: PBMCs, B-cell-depleted T cells, or T cells provided the cDNA or gDNA that made up the material.

Sequencing was performed with immunoSEQ multiplex PCR; in TCRdb, only in-frame clones are kept and a portion is missing. The sample records 150,000 to 200,000 clones, 70% to 90% being singletons. The Seattle patients joined while their infection was active and were tracked longitudinally afterward. Per germline, CDR1 KGHSH and CDR2 LQKENI. The CDR3 contains 12 residues. Trimming left V 5 bases short and J 15 bases short, with 14 bases between. V and J are TRBV18 and TRBJ1-6; D possibly corresponds to TRBD1 (6 bases). What was sequenced was peripheral blood. This TCR came from a woman aged 60-70 years with COVID-19, enrolled during active disease. The CDR3 DNA reads TGTGCCAGCTCAGACACAGGGAATCTCCTCCACTTT. Translating it yields CASSDTGNLLHF.